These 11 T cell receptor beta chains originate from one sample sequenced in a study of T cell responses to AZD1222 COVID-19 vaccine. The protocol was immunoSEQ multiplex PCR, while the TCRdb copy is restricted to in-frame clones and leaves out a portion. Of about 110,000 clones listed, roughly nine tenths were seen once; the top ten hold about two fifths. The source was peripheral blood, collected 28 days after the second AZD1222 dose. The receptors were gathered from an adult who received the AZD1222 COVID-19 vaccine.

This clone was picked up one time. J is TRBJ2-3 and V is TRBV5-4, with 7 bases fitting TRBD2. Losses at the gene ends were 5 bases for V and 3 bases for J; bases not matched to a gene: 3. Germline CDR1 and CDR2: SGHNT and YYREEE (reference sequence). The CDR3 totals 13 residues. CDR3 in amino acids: CASRSGNTDTQYF. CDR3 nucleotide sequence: TGTGCCAGCAGGAGCGGGAATACAGATACGCAGTATTTT.

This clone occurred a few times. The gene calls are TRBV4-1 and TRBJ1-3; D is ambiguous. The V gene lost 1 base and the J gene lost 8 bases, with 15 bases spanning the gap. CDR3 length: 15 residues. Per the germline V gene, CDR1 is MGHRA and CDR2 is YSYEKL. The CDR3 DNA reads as TGCGCCAGCAGCCAAGCGGGGTCAGGTCGCGACACCATATATTTT. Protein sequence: CASSQAGSGRDTIYF.

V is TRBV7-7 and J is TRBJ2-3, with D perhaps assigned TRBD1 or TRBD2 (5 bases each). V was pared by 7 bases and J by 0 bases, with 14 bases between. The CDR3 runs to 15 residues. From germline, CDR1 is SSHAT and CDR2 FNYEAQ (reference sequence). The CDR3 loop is CASTPAGASTDTQYF. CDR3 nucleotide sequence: TGTGCCAGCACCCCGGCCGGGGCCAGCACAGATACGCAGTATTTT.

The CDR3 nucleotides are TGTGCCAGCAGCTTAGCATCCGGGACAGGGGGCGGTGGCTACACCTTC. Its protein is CASSLASGTGGGGYTF. The chain carries TRBV7-2 and TRBJ1-2; 12 nucleotides align to TRBD1. From germline, CDR1 is SGHTA and CDR2 FQGNSA. Trimming cost V 0 bases and J 7 bases; bases outside gene matches: 6. The CDR3 is 16 amino acids.

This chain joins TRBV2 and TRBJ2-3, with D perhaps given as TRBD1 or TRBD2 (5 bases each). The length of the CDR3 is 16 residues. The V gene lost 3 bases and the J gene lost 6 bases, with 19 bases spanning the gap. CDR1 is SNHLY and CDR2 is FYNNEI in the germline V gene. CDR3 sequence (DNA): TGTGCCAGCAGTGAGAGGGGCGGGTATACATCTGATACGCAGTATTTT. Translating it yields CASSERGGYTSDTQYF.

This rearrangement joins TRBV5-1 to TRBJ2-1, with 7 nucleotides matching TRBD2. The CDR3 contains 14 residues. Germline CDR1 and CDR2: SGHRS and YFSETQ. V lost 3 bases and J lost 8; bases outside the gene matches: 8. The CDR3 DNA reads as TGCGCCAGCAGCTGGGGCGGGAGCGTTGATGAGCAGTTCTTC. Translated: CASSWGGSVDEQFF.

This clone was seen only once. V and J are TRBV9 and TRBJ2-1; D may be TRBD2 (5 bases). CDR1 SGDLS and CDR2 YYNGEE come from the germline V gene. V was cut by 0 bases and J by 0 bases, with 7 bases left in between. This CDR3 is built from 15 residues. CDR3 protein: CASSVGLLSYNEQFF. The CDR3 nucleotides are TGTGCCAGCAGCGTAGGACTACTCTCCTACAATGAGCAGTTCTTC. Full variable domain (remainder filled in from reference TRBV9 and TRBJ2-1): DSGVTQTPKHLITATGQRVTLRCSPRSGDLSVYWYQQSLDQGLQFLIQYYNGEERAKGNILERFSAQQFPDLHSELNLSSLELGDSALYFCASSVGLLSYNEQFFGPGTRLTVL.

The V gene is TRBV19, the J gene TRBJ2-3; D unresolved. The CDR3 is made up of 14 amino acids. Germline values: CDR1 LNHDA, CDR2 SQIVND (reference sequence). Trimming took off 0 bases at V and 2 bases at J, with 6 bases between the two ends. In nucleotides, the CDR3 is TGTGCCAGTAGTATAGATCGATCCACAGATACGCAGTATTTT. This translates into CASSIDRSTDTQYF.

CDR3 DNA sequence: TGTGCCAGCAGTGCTCGCGGACAGGGGGACTCCTACGAGCAGTACTTC. Translated: CASSARGQGDSYEQYF. The chain joins TRBV6-1 to TRBJ2-7; 10 positions match TRBD1. Trimming removed 4 bases from V and 0 bases from J; junction bases left unmatched: 6. Per the germline V gene, CDR1 is MNHNS and CDR2 is SASEGT. The CDR3 runs to 16 residues.

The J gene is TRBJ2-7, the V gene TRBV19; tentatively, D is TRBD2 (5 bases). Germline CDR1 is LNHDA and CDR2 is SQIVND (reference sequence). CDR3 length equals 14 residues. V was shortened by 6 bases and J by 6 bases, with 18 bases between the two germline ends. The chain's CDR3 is CASRPSVTAGEQYF. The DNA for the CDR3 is TGTGCCAGTAGGCCTTCGGTTACCGCGGGCGAGCAGTACTTC.

CDR3 in amino acids: CATRRGGQVSAYEQYF. For the CDR3, the DNA is TGTGCCACGCGGAGGGGGGGACAGGTCTCGGCCTACGAGCAGTACTTC. V usage is TRBV28 and J usage is TRBJ2-7; D perhaps matches TRBD1 (8 bases). The CDR3 consists of 16 residues. Per the germline V gene, CDR1 is MDHEN and CDR2 is SYDVKM. The germline V and J ends were trimmed by 10 bases and 2 bases, with 24 bases remaining between them.